The following is a T cell receptor beta chain sequence with its context. This entry belongs to a study of blood T cell repertoires in COVID-19. The wider study: Donors in the United States, Italy and Spain gave samples during acute or convalescent COVID-19. Sources were T cells, B-cell-depleted T cells, or PBMCs; the material itself was cDNA or gDNA.

How the authors handled the data: The authors estimated nucleated cell counts from reference gene primer amplification. The repertoire was sequenced with immunoSEQ multiplex PCR; TCRdb's copy has only in-frame clones and lacks some. Clone size and the V and J calls come from that table; the DNA yielded D and trimming. The sample has tens of thousands of clones; 65% to 80% are singletons. The CDR3 extends over 15 amino acids. Trimming cost V 5 bases and J 5 bases, with 16 bases left between them. Germline CDR1 is SGHTA and CDR2 is FQGTGA. This chain links TRBV7-3 with TRBJ1-5; D is unresolved. The specimen sequenced was peripheral blood. The clonotype originates from a man between 60 and 75 years old with acute or convalescent COVID-19. The CDR3 reads CASSLPEGVDQPQHF. In DNA, the CDR3 is TGTGCCAGCAGCCTCCCAGAGGGCGTCGATCAGCCCCAGCATTTT.